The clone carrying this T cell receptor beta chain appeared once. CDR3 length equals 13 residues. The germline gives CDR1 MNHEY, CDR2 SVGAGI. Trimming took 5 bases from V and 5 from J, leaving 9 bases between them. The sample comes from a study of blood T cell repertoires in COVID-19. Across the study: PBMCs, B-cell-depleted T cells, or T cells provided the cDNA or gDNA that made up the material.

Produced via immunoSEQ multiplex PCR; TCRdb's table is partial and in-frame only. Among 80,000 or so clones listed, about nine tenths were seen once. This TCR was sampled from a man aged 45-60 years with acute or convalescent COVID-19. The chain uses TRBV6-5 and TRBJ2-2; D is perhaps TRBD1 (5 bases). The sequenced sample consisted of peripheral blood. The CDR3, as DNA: TGTGCCAGCAGTCCCCAGGGAACCGGGGAGCTGTTTTTT. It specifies CASSPQGTGELFF.